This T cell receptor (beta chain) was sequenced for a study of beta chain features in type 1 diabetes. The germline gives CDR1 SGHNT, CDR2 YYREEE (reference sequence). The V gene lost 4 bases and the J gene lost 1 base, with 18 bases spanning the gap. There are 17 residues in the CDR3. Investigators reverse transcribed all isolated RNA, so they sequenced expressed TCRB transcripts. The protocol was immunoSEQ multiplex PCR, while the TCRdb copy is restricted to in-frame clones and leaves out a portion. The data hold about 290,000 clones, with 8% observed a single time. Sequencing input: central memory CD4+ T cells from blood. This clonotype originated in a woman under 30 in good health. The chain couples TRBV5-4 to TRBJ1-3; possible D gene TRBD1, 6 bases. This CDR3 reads CASSQVDSLPSGNTIYF. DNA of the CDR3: TGTGCCAGCAGCCAAGTGGACAGCCTTCCTTCTGGAAACACCATATATTTT. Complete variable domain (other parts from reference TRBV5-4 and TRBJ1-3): ETGVTQSPTHLIKTRGQQVTLRCSSQSGHNTVSWYQQALGQGPQFIFQYYREEENGRGNFPPRFSGLQFPNYSSELNVNALELDDSALYLCASSQVDSLPSGNTIYFGEGSWLTVV.